Listed below are T cell receptor beta chains from one sample, sequenced in a study of fetal regulatory T cell absence and autoimmunity. The method was immunoSEQ multiplex PCR; TCRdb's version includes in-frame clones alone and lacks a portion of them. The table has about 95,000 clones, 55% to 75% seen once. Sequenced: pancreas tissue. The receptors were gathered from a male donor with IPEX syndrome. The CDR3 runs from the conserved cysteine through the conserved F or W. Fields, in order: D gene, V gene, clone size, J gene, CDR3 protein, CDR3 DNA. The D gene is left open where the match is weak. Size is omitted from some rows. Given values are once, few, many or a class for expanded clones.

d_gene: TRBD1; v_gene: TRBV5-4; abundance: once; j_gene: TRBJ1-1; CDR3aa: CASSKGQGGAFF; CDR3nt: TGTGCCAGCAGCAAGGGACAGGGTGGAGCTTTCTTT
d_gene: TRBD1; v_gene: TRBV7-9; abundance: -; j_gene: TRBJ1-4; CDR3aa: CASSTSGQGRSEKLFF; CDR3nt: TGTGCCAGCAGTACCTCCGGACAGGGCAGAAGTGAAAAACTGTTTTTT
d_gene: -; v_gene: TRBV18; abundance: -; j_gene: TRBJ1-2; CDR3aa: CASSPRGFNYGYTF; CDR3nt: TGTGCCAGCTCACCACGAGGGTTTAACTATGGCTACACCTTC
d_gene: TRBD2; v_gene: TRBV4-3; abundance: once; j_gene: TRBJ2-1; CDR3aa: CASSPGPSGGYNEQFF; CDR3nt: TGCGCCAGCAGCCCGGGGCCTAGCGGGGGGTACAATGAGCAGTTCTTC
d_gene: TRBD1; v_gene: TRBV19; abundance: few; j_gene: TRBJ2-2; CDR3aa: CASSAPHHRGHGELFF; CDR3nt: TGTGCCAGTAGTGCCCCCCACCACAGGGGCCACGGGGAGCTGTTTTTT
d_gene: TRBD1; v_gene: TRBV9; abundance: -; j_gene: TRBJ2-2; CDR3aa: CASSVVRGQAGTGELFF; CDR3nt: TGTGCCAGCAGCGTAGTAAGGGGACAGGCGGGCACCGGGGAGCTGTTTTTT
d_gene: TRBD2; v_gene: TRBV5-4; abundance: once; j_gene: TRBJ2-3; CDR3aa: CASSLGAGVTDTQYF; CDR3nt: TGTGCCAGCAGCTTAGGCGCGGGGGTCACAGATACGCAGTATTTT
d_gene: -; v_gene: TRBV2; abundance: -; j_gene: TRBJ1-2; CDR3aa: CASTRSGHGYTF; CDR3nt: TGTGCCAGCACCAGATCCGGGCATGGCTACACCTTC
d_gene: -; v_gene: TRBV6-5; abundance: once; j_gene: TRBJ2-3; CDR3aa: CASSYRDNTDTQYF; CDR3nt: TGTGCCAGCAGTTACCGGGACAACACAGATACGCAGTATTTT
d_gene: TRBD1; v_gene: TRBV27; abundance: -; j_gene: TRBJ1-5; CDR3aa: CASSPRTGSNQPQHF; CDR3nt: TGTGCCAGCAGTCCCAGGACAGGTAGCAATCAGCCCCAGCATTTT
d_gene: -; v_gene: TRBV4-2; abundance: -; j_gene: TRBJ2-3; CDR3aa: CASSQAGGPDTQYF; CDR3nt: TGTGCCAGCAGCCAAGCGGGGGGCCCAGATACGCAGTATTTT
d_gene: TRBD2; v_gene: TRBV7-2; abundance: -; j_gene: TRBJ2-7; CDR3aa: CASSLASGVSYEQYF; CDR3nt: TGTGCCAGCAGCTTAGCTAGCGGGGTCTCCTACGAGCAGTACTTC
d_gene: -; v_gene: TRBV4-1; abundance: few; j_gene: TRBJ2-1; CDR3aa: CASSQGRGEQFF; CDR3nt: TGCGCCAGCAGCCAAGGTAGGGGTGAGCAGTTCTTC
d_gene: -; v_gene: TRBV11-3; abundance: -; j_gene: TRBJ1-1; CDR3aa: CASSLPRGGNTEAFF; CDR3nt: TGTGCCAGCAGCTTGCCCCGGGGGGGGAACACTGAAGCTTTCTTT
d_gene: TRBD2; v_gene: TRBV10-3; abundance: -; j_gene: TRBJ2-2; CDR3aa: CAISTSGSTGELFF; CDR3nt: TGTGCCATCAGTACTAGCGGGAGTACCGGGGAGCTGTTTTTT
d_gene: -; v_gene: TRBV11-2; abundance: -; j_gene: TRBJ1-5; CDR3aa: CASSATGNQPQHF; CDR3nt: TGTGCCAGCAGCGCGACAGGCAATCAGCCCCAGCATTTT
d_gene: -; v_gene: TRBV6-1; abundance: few; j_gene: TRBJ2-5; CDR3aa: CASNVGAGVTETQYF; CDR3nt: TGTGCCAGCAACGTAGGGGCAGGGGTGACAGAGACCCAGTACTTC
d_gene: -; v_gene: TRBV10-3; abundance: -; j_gene: TRBJ2-1; CDR3aa: CAITKPGTRQFF; CDR3nt: TGTGCCATCACTAAACCCGGGACTCGGCAGTTCTTC
d_gene: -; v_gene: TRBV4-1; abundance: -; j_gene: TRBJ2-7; CDR3aa: CASSQVPGAYEQYF; CDR3nt: TGCGCCAGCAGCCAAGTCCCAGGAGCCTACGAGCAGTACTTC
d_gene: -; v_gene: TRBV19; abundance: -; j_gene: TRBJ2-4; CDR3aa: CASVGGGEAKNIQYF; CDR3nt: TGTGCCAGCGTGGGGGGAGGAGAAGCCAAAAACATTCAGTACTTC
d_gene: -; v_gene: TRBV5-1; abundance: few; j_gene: TRBJ2-7; CDR3aa: CASSLGYEQYF; CDR3nt: TGCGCCAGCAGCTTGGGCTACGAGCAGTACTTC
d_gene: TRBD1; v_gene: TRBV9; abundance: -; j_gene: TRBJ1-6; CDR3aa: CASSPRQGVNSPLHF; CDR3nt: TGTGCCAGCAGCCCAAGACAGGGCGTAAATTCACCCCTCCACTTT
d_gene: -; v_gene: TRBV5-1; abundance: -; j_gene: TRBJ2-7; CDR3aa: CAVPRDRELASGRLHEQYF; CDR3nt: TGCGCCGTACCCCGGGACAGGGAATTGGCTAGCGGGAGACTCCACGAGCAGTACTTC
d_gene: TRBD2; v_gene: TRBV5-1; abundance: few; j_gene: TRBJ2-1; CDR3aa: CASSLGLAGASYNEQFF; CDR3nt: TGCGCCAGCAGCTTGGGCCTAGCGGGGGCCTCCTACAATGAGCAGTTCTTC
d_gene: TRBD1; v_gene: TRBV5-6; abundance: -; j_gene: TRBJ1-2; CDR3aa: CASTGTVNYGYTF; CDR3nt: TGTGCCAGCACCGGGACAGTCAACTATGGCTACACCTTC
d_gene: TRBD2; v_gene: TRBV5-6; abundance: -; j_gene: TRBJ2-7; CDR3aa: CASSNGLAGDYYEQYF; CDR3nt: TGTGCCAGCAGCAACGGACTAGCGGGGGACTACTACGAGCAGTACTTC
d_gene: -; v_gene: TRBV6-5; abundance: -; j_gene: TRBJ2-5; CDR3aa: CASSYSGSAQETQYF; CDR3nt: TGTGCCAGCAGTTACTCGGGTAGCGCACAAGAGACCCAGTACTTC
d_gene: -; v_gene: TRBV2; abundance: -; j_gene: TRBJ2-7; CDR3aa: CASSEGGSGYEQYF; CDR3nt: TGTGCCAGCAGTGAAGGGGGTAGCGGCTACGAGCAGTACTTC
d_gene: -; v_gene: TRBV6-5; abundance: -; j_gene: TRBJ1-2; CDR3aa: CASSRIDSSYGYTF; CDR3nt: TGTGCCAGCAGTCGTATCGACAGTAGCTATGGCTACACCTTC
d_gene: TRBD2; v_gene: TRBV5-4; abundance: -; j_gene: TRBJ2-3; CDR3aa: CASSGGLAGEGNTQYF; CDR3nt: TGTGCCAGCAGCGGCGGACTAGCGGGAGAGGGGAATACGCAGTATTTT
d_gene: -; v_gene: TRBV21-1; abundance: -; j_gene: TRBJ2-7; CDR3aa: CASSNRREVNEQYF; CDR3nt: TGTGCCAGCAGCAATCGGCGGGAGGTAAACGAGCAGTACTTC
d_gene: -; v_gene: TRBV2; abundance: once; j_gene: TRBJ2-1; CDR3aa: CASFPGELPLEQFF; CDR3nt: TGTGCCAGCTTCCCGGGGGAGCTTCCTTTGGAGCAGTTCTTC
d_gene: TRBD2; v_gene: TRBV4-1; abundance: -; j_gene: TRBJ2-7; CDR3aa: CASSQELAGVSYEQYF; CDR3nt: TGCGCCAGCAGCCAAGAACTAGCGGGGGTTTCCTACGAGCAGTACTTC
d_gene: -; v_gene: TRBV6-1; abundance: -; j_gene: TRBJ1-1; CDR3aa: CASRDVLNTEAFF; CDR3nt: TGTGCCAGCAGGGATGTATTGAACACTGAAGCTTTCTTT
d_gene: -; v_gene: TRBV5-1; abundance: -; j_gene: TRBJ1-1; CDR3aa: CASSRDHHGNTEAFF; CDR3nt: TGCGCCAGCAGCCGTGATCACCACGGGAACACTGAAGCTTTCTTT
d_gene: -; v_gene: TRBV15; abundance: -; j_gene: TRBJ2-3; CDR3aa: CATSRHPTLFITQYF; CDR3nt: TGTGCCACCAGCAGACACCCGACCCTATTTATAACGCAGTATTTT
d_gene: -; v_gene: TRBV25-1; abundance: -; j_gene: TRBJ2-7; CDR3aa: CASSGPRIYEQYF; CDR3nt: TGTGCCAGCAGTGGGCCCCGGATCTACGAGCAGTACTTC
d_gene: -; v_gene: TRBV7-6; abundance: -; j_gene: TRBJ2-1; CDR3aa: CASSRGGGKYNEQFF; CDR3nt: TGTGCCAGCAGCCGAGGGGGCGGGAAGTACAATGAGCAGTTCTTC
d_gene: -; v_gene: TRBV21-1; abundance: -; j_gene: TRBJ2-6; CDR3aa: CASSKVMAAKHSGANVLTF; CDR3nt: TGTGCCAGCAGCAAAGTGATGGCAGCGAAACACTCTGGGGCCAACGTCCTGACTTTC
d_gene: TRBD1; v_gene: TRBV10-3; abundance: few; j_gene: TRBJ1-2; CDR3aa: CAISGDRDGYTF; CDR3nt: TGTGCCATCAGTGGGGACAGGGATGGCTACACCTTC
d_gene: TRBD2; v_gene: TRBV7-8; abundance: -; j_gene: TRBJ2-3; CDR3aa: CASSLVLADTDTQYF; CDR3nt: TGTGCCAGCAGCTTAGTACTAGCGGACACAGATACGCAGTATTTT
d_gene: -; v_gene: TRBV4-1; abundance: -; j_gene: TRBJ1-1; CDR3aa: CASSQAQNTEAFF; CDR3nt: TGCGCCAGCAGCCAAGCCCAAAACACTGAAGCTTTCTTT
d_gene: TRBD2; v_gene: TRBV6-6; abundance: -; j_gene: TRBJ2-4; CDR3aa: CASSYEAGGGVIQYF; CDR3nt: TGTGCCAGCAGTTACGAGGCGGGGGGAGGTGTCATTCAGTACTTC
d_gene: -; v_gene: TRBV11-3; abundance: -; j_gene: TRBJ2-3; CDR3aa: CASSLGTGTDTQYF; CDR3nt: TGTGCCAGCAGCTTAGGGACAGGCACAGATACGCAGTATTTT
d_gene: -; v_gene: TRBV6-6; abundance: -; j_gene: TRBJ2-1; CDR3aa: CASSYLDRPLRNEQFF; CDR3nt: TGTGCCAGCAGTTACCTCGACAGGCCATTGAGGAATGAGCAGTTCTTC
d_gene: TRBD1; v_gene: TRBV27; abundance: -; j_gene: TRBJ2-6; CDR3aa: CASRLQGSSSGANVLTF; CDR3nt: TGTGCCAGCAGACTACAGGGGTCTAGCTCTGGGGCCAACGTCCTGACTTTC
d_gene: -; v_gene: TRBV5-1; abundance: -; j_gene: TRBJ2-7; CDR3aa: CASSLSDTYEQYF; CDR3nt: TGCGCCAGCAGCTTGTCTGACACCTACGAGCAGTACTTC
d_gene: -; v_gene: TRBV19; abundance: -; j_gene: TRBJ2-2; CDR3aa: CASSIAGGELFF; CDR3nt: TGTGCCAGTAGTATAGCGGGAGGGGAGCTGTTTTTT
d_gene: -; v_gene: TRBV5-1; abundance: -; j_gene: TRBJ1-4; CDR3aa: CASSLSQGAEKLFF; CDR3nt: TGCGCCAGCAGCTTGAGCCAGGGAGCTGAAAAACTGTTTTTT
d_gene: -; v_gene: TRBV5-1; abundance: few; j_gene: TRBJ2-2; CDR3aa: CASSLRANTGELFF; CDR3nt: TGCGCCAGCAGCTTGCGGGCGAACACCGGGGAGCTGTTTTTT
d_gene: -; v_gene: TRBV25-1; abundance: once; j_gene: TRBJ2-2; CDR3aa: CASSESSTGASGELFF; CDR3nt: TGTGCCAGCAGTGAATCTAGTACGGGAGCAAGCGGGGAGCTGTTTTTT